These 6 T cell receptor beta chains came from one sample sequenced in a study of response to subunit inactivated influenza vaccine. Via MiXCR, TCRdb re-called the RT-PCR reads, giving one row per CDR3 protein. Of about 800,000 distinct CDR3 sequences listed, less than 25% were seen once; the top ten hold 10% to 13%. Sequenced here: PBMCs from blood, sampled around 5 days after vaccination. These receptors were obtained from a man in his fifties or sixties who received an inactivated influenza vaccine.

This clonotype was counted only a few times. The V call is TRBV27, the J call TRBJ2-1; TRBD2 is a possible D gene (6 bases). Germline lookup yields CDR1 MNHEY and CDR2 SMNVEV (reference sequence). Trimming removed 7 bases from V and 7 bases from J, with 20 bases in between. This CDR3 is 15 amino acids long. DNA of the CDR3: TGTGCCAGCAATCGAGGGGTTAGCGGAGTGAATGAGCAGTTCTTC. Amino acids: CASNRGVSGVNEQFF.

This clonotype has a handful of counts. The genes are TRBV9 and TRBJ2-2; D remains ambiguous. V shed 4 bases and J shed 4 bases, with 14 bases lying between them. Germline CDR1 SGDLS, CDR2 YYNGEE. The CDR3 is 15 amino acids. CDR3 amino acids: CASSSHKGVTGELFF. The CDR3 DNA sequence: TGTGCCAGCAGCTCCCACAAAGGTGTCACCGGGGAGCTGTTTTTT.

The chain joins TRBV7-3 to TRBJ2-3; weak D call: TRBD1 (6 bases). Trimming removed 0 bases from V and 7 bases from J, with 17 bases in between. Germline V lookup: CDR1 SGHTA, CDR2 FQGTGA. The CDR3 loop spans 16 amino acids. Written as DNA, the CDR3 is TGTGCCAGCAGCTTAACCCCCCTTTCTAGGGGGAATACGCAGTATTTT. This gives the protein CASSLTPLSRGNTQYF.

V and J are TRBV4-3 and TRBJ1-4, with D unclear. From germline, CDR1 is LGHNA and CDR2 YSLEER. V lost 4 bases, J lost 0 bases, and 6 bases lay in between. The length of the CDR3 is 14 residues. The CDR3 DNA reads as TGCGCCAGCAGCCGAGATCCAACTAATGAAAAACTGTTTTTT. Its translation is CASSRDPTNEKLFF.

The rearrangement joins TRBV7-8 to TRBJ2-3; TRBD1 agrees at 7 bases. The J segment lost 0 bases and the V segment lost 3 bases, leaving 9 bases of the junction unmatched. This CDR3 comprises 17 residues. In germline, CDR1 is SGHVS, CDR2 FQNEAQ. The CDR3 here is CASSFLGTATSTDTQYF. CDR3 bases: TGTGCCAGCAGCTTCCTCGGGACAGCAACTAGCACAGATACGCAGTATTTT.

This rearrangement joins TRBV28 to TRBJ1-6; 11 bases agree with TRBD1. Germline values: CDR1 MDHEN, CDR2 SYDVKM. After removal of 3 bases from V and 8 bases from J, the junction contained 6 bases not matched to a gene. The CDR3 length is 16 residues. CDR3 protein: CASSFPWTGGYSPLHF. The CDR3 coding sequence is TGTGCCAGCAGTTTCCCCTGGACAGGGGGCTATTCACCCCTCCACTTT.